One T cell receptor beta chain is described in this entry. Clones were sequenced by immunoSEQ multiplex PCR, and TCRdb holds only the in-frame ones, with some missing. The sample has roughly 300,000 clones; 65% to 85% are singletons. The data belong to a study of blood T cell repertoires in COVID-19. The CDR3 has 15 amino acids. Germline lookup yields CDR1 SQVTM and CDR2 ANQGSEA. Trimming cost V 4 bases and J 1 base, with 11 bases left between them. V usage is TRBV29-1 and J usage is TRBJ2-6, with a weak D call TRBD2 (6 bases). The source is a woman aged 45-65 years with acute or convalescent COVID-19. Sample: peripheral blood. CDR3 protein: CSVAGEVSGANVLTF. The DNA of the CDR3 is TGCAGCGTTGCGGGAGAAGTGTCTGGGGCCAACGTCCTGACTTTC. Complete variable domain (other parts from reference TRBV29-1 and TRBJ2-6): SAVISQKPSRDICQRGTSLTIQCQVDSQVTMMFWYRQQPGQSLTLIATANQGSEATYESGFVIDKFPISRPNLTFSTLTVSNMSPEDSSIYLCSVAGEVSGANVLTFGAGSRLTVL.